This T cell receptor beta chain was captured in a study of shared clonotypes between healthy human individuals. General study findings and limits: With few donors, the genetic and exposure-history diversity represented was limited.

For this clone: The antigen remains undetermined.

CDR1 and CDR2 (germline): SGHVS, FQNEAQ. The length of the CDR3 is 14 residues. The junction had 5 bases not matched to a gene; V was cut back by 3 bases and J by 5 bases. Clones were sequenced by immunoSEQ multiplex PCR, and TCRdb holds only the in-frame ones, with some missing. Of around 2.1 million clones in the sample, around 95% are singletons; the top ten hold around 0.13%. The material sequenced was naive CD4+ T cells sorted from blood. As to subset: CD45RA+ positively selected. J is TRBJ1-1 and V is TRBV7-8, with 8 bases that match TRBD1. This receptor was obtained from a man aged 18 to 29 in good health. This CDR3 reads CASSFPTGVTEAFF. CDR3 coding DNA: TGTGCCAGCAGCTTTCCGACAGGGGTTACTGAAGCTTTCTTT.